A selection of T cell receptor beta chains follows, all from one sample in a study of blood T cell repertoires in COVID-19. TCRdb's table, derived via immunoSEQ multiplex PCR, lists solely in-frame clones and lacks some. The repertoire has about 330,000 clones, around 83% of them found once; the top ten carry about 1.2%. Material for sequencing was peripheral blood. The receptor source for this set is a woman aged 45 to 65 with acute or convalescent COVID-19. Both conserved end residues are part of each CDR3. D genes are given only for firm matches. A row's size may be missing; if present it is once, few, many or a size class.

V: TRBV27; J: TRBJ2-1; size: .; D: TRBD1; DNA: TGTGCCAGCAGTTTAAGGGGTCCCCACCTCACTTGGACAGGAGATTACAATGAGCAGTTCTTC; CDR3: CASSLRGPHLTWTGDYNEQFF
V: TRBV7-9; J: TRBJ1-1; size: .; D: .; DNA: TGTGCCAGCAGCCGAGGCCGGAACACTGAAGCTTTCTTT; CDR3: CASSRGRNTEAFF
V: TRBV5-6; J: TRBJ1-2; size: .; D: .; DNA: TGTGCCAGCAGCTTAACTCTATACGCCGATGGCTACACCTTC; CDR3: CASSLTLYADGYTF
V: TRBV12-5; J: TRBJ1-1; size: .; D: .; DNA: TGTGCTAGTGGTTTGGTACTCTCCGGGAACACTGAAGCTTTCTTT; CDR3: CASGLVLSGNTEAFF
V: TRBV7-2; J: TRBJ1-5; size: .; D: .; DNA: TGTGCCAGCAGCTCCTCAGGAAGACTAGATCAGCCCCAGCATTTT; CDR3: CASSSSGRLDQPQHF
V: TRBV30; J: TRBJ1-5; size: .; D: TRBD1; DNA: TGTGCCTGGAGTGACCCTGGACAGGGAAGGGACCAGCCCCAGCATTTT; CDR3: CAWSDPGQGRDQPQHF
V: TRBV9; J: TRBJ2-1; size: .; D: .; DNA: TGTGCCAGCAGCCCCGGAGGACAGTTGTACAATGAGCAGTTCTTC; CDR3: CASSPGGQLYNEQFF
V: TRBV27; J: TRBJ2-7; size: .; D: .; DNA: TGTGCCTCATCCGTCTCAGCGCTCACCTACGAGCAGTACTTC; CDR3: CASSVSALTYEQYF
V: TRBV29-1; J: TRBJ2-1; size: .; D: TRBD2; DNA: TGCAGCGTTGTTAGCGGGGGGGGGAGCTCCTACAATGAGCAGTTCTTC; CDR3: CSVVSGGGSSYNEQFF
V: TRBV7-2; J: TRBJ1-2; size: .; D: TRBD1; DNA: TGTGCCAGCAGCATTGGACAGGGCGTGCTAGGGTATGGCTACACCTTC; CDR3: CASSIGQGVLGYGYTF
V: TRBV3-1/TRBV3-2; J: TRBJ2-5; size: few; D: TRBD2; DNA: TGTGCCAGCAGCCAAGAAGGACTAGTTAGAGAGACCCAGTACTTC; CDR3: CASSQEGLVRETQYF
V: TRBV28; J: TRBJ1-5; size: few; D: .; DNA: TGTGCCAGCAGTTTTTCAGACAGATCGGCCGGGGGGCCCCAGCATTTT; CDR3: CASSFSDRSAGGPQHF
V: TRBV6-2/TRBV6-3; J: TRBJ2-7; size: .; D: TRBD2; DNA: TGTGCCAGCAGCCCCGGGACTAGCGGGAGGCAGGGCGAGCAGTACTTC; CDR3: CASSPGTSGRQGEQYF
V: TRBV7-2; J: TRBJ1-6; size: .; D: .; DNA: TGTGCCAGCAGCCCTTTGGCCCAGGGCTCACCCCTCCACTTT; CDR3: CASSPLAQGSPLHF
V: TRBV28; J: TRBJ1-2; size: .; D: .; DNA: TGTGCCAGCAGTTCATCCGAGGGATACGGTGGCTACACCTTC; CDR3: CASSSSEGYGGYTF
V: TRBV27; J: TRBJ2-7; size: once; D: TRBD1; DNA: TGTGCCAGCAGTTTGGGGACAGCCTACGAGCAGTACTTC; CDR3: CASSLGTAYEQYF
V: TRBV4-2; J: TRBJ1-2; size: .; D: TRBD1; DNA: TGTGCCAGCACCCTATTGGGGACAGCTAACTATGGCTACACCTTC; CDR3: CASTLLGTANYGYTF
V: TRBV5-4; J: TRBJ2-1; size: .; D: TRBD2; DNA: TGTGCCAGCAGCTCAGCGGGAGGGCCGAAAGCCTACAATGAGCAGTTCTTC; CDR3: CASSSAGGPKAYNEQFF
V: TRBV10-3; J: TRBJ1-2; size: .; D: .; DNA: TGTGCCATCAGTGAGTCAATGGACACAGTAAGCGGCTACACCTTC; CDR3: CAISESMDTVSGYTF
V: TRBV5-1; J: TRBJ2-3; size: .; D: .; DNA: TGCGCCAGCAGCCTGGGAGGGACAGCTAGCACAGATACGCAGTATTTT; CDR3: CASSLGGTASTDTQYF
V: TRBV20-1; J: TRBJ2-1; size: .; D: .; DNA: TGCAGTGCTCGGGGGTACAATGAGCAGTTCTTC; CDR3: CSARGYNEQFF
V: TRBV19; J: TRBJ2-6; size: .; D: .; DNA: TGTGCCACGTCCTCTGGGGCCAACGTCCTGACTTTC; CDR3: CATSSGANVLTF
V: TRBV29-1; J: TRBJ1-6; size: .; D: .; DNA: TGCAGCGTTGAACTACAGGAGGGTTCACCCCTCCACTTT; CDR3: CSVELQEGSPLHF
V: TRBV5-1; J: TRBJ2-1; size: .; D: .; DNA: TGCGCCAGCAGCTTGGGGACAGTCGGGATCGGGCAGTTCTTC; CDR3: CASSLGTVGIGQFF
V: TRBV11-3; J: TRBJ2-1; size: .; D: .; DNA: TGTGCCAACAGCTCCGGAAGAGGTTGGAATGAGCAGTTCTTC; CDR3: CANSSGRGWNEQFF
V: TRBV7-9; J: TRBJ1-1; size: once; D: .; DNA: TGTGCCAGCAGCTCAGGACAGCACCCAGAAGCTTTCTTT; CDR3: CASSSGQHPEAFF
V: TRBV6-6; J: TRBJ2-7; size: .; D: TRBD2; DNA: TGTGCCAGCAGTGATCCGGGACTAGCGGCCAGCGAGCAGTACTTC; CDR3: CASSDPGLAASEQYF
V: TRBV18; J: TRBJ1-1; size: .; D: .; DNA: TGTGCCAGCTCAGCGCTTCCTTACAGGGAGAGAACTGAAGCTTTCTTT; CDR3: CASSALPYRERTEAFF
V: TRBV6-5; J: TRBJ2-7; size: .; D: TRBD2; DNA: TGTGCCAGCAGTTACGGAGCGGGAGGGCCACACGAGCAGTACTTC; CDR3: CASSYGAGGPHEQYF
V: TRBV7-2; J: TRBJ1-4; size: .; D: .; DNA: TGTGCCTCCGCGTCCCCAACTAATGAAAAACTGTTTTTT; CDR3: CASASPTNEKLFF
V: TRBV5-1; J: TRBJ2-5; size: .; D: TRBD2; DNA: TGCGCCAGCAGCGCCGGAGGGACTAGCGGGATAGGTGAGACCCAGTACTTC; CDR3: CASSAGGTSGIGETQYF
V: TRBV12-5; J: TRBJ2-1; size: .; D: .; DNA: TGTGCTAGTGGTTTGCCGGAGCAGGACATCAACAATGAGCAGTTCTTC; CDR3: CASGLPEQDINNEQFF
V: TRBV7-3; J: TRBJ2-1; size: few; D: TRBD1; DNA: TGTGCCAGCAGCTATCAGACAGGGCCCTACAATGAGCAGTTCTTC; CDR3: CASSYQTGPYNEQFF
V: TRBV7-2; J: TRBJ2-2; size: .; D: TRBD1; DNA: TGTGCCAGCAGCTTACCAGGACAGGCGAACACCGGGGAGCTGTTTTTT; CDR3: CASSLPGQANTGELFF
V: TRBV30; J: TRBJ2-7; size: .; D: TRBD2; DNA: TGTGCCTGGAGGGTGGCCAGCGGGATAATTTACGAGCAGTACTTC; CDR3: CAWRVASGIIYEQYF
V: TRBV18; J: TRBJ1-6; size: .; D: .; DNA: TGTGCCAGCTCACCGTCCGGGGGATTTCTGTCACCCCTCCACTTT; CDR3: CASSPSGGFLSPLHF
V: TRBV27; J: TRBJ2-5; size: .; D: TRBD1; DNA: TGTGCCAGCAGTCTGAGCAGGGGGCGGGAGACCCAGTACTTC; CDR3: CASSLSRGRETQYF
V: TRBV28; J: TRBJ1-1; size: .; D: .; DNA: TGTGCCAGCAGTTTATTGGGCCGGACTGAAGCTTTCTTT; CDR3: CASSLLGRTEAFF
V: TRBV5-5; J: TRBJ1-2; size: .; D: TRBD1; DNA: TGTGCCAGCAGCTTGTTAACAGGGGGTGGCTACACCTTC; CDR3: CASSLLTGGGYTF
V: TRBV7-3; J: TRBJ2-5; size: .; D: TRBD2; DNA: TGTGCCAGCAGCTTACTAGCGGGGGAGACCCAGTACTTC; CDR3: CASSLLAGETQYF
V: TRBV7-2; J: TRBJ2-3; size: .; D: .; DNA: TGTGCCAGCAGCTTATTCGGCACAGATACGCAGTATTTT; CDR3: CASSLFGTDTQYF
V: TRBV19; J: TRBJ2-5; size: once; D: TRBD2; DNA: TGTGCCAGTAGTATCCCGTCACTAGCGGGACAAGAGACCCAGTACTTC; CDR3: CASSIPSLAGQETQYF